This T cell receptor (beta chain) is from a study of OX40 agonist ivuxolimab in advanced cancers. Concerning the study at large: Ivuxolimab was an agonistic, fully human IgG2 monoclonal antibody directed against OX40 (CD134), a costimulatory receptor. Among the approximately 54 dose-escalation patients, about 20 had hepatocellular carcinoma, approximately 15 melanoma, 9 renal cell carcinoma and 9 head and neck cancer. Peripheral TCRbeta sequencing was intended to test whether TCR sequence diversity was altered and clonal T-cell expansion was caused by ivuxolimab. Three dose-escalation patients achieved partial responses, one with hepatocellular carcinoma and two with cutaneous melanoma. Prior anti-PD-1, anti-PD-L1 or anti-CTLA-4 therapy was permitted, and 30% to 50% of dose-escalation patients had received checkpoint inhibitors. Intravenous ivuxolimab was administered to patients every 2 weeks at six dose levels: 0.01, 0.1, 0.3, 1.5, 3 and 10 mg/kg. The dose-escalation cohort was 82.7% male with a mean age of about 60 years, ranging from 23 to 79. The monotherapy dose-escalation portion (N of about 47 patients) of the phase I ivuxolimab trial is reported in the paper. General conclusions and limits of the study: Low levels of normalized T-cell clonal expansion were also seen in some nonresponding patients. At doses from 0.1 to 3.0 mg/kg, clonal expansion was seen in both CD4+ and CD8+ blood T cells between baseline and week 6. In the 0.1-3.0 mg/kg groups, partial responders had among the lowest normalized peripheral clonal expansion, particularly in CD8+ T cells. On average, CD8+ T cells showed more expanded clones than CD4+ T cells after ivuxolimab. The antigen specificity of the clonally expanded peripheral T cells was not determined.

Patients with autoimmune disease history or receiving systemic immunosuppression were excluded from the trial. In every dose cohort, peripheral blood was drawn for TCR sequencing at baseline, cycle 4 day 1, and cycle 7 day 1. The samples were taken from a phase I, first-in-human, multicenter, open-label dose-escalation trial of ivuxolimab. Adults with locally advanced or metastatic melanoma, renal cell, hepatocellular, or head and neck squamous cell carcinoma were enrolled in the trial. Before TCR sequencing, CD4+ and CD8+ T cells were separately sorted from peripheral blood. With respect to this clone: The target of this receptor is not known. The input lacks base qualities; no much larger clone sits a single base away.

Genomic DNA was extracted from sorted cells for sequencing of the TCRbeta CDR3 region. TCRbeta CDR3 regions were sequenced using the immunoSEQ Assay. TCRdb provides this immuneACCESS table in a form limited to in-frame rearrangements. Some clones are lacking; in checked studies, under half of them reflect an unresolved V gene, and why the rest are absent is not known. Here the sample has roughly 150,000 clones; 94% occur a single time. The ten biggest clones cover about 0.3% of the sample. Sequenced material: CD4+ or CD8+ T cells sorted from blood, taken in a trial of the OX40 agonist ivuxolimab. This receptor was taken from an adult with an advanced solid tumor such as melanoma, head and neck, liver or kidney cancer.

The CDR3 protein sequence reads: CASSYRENYGYTF. The nucleotide sequence reads TGTGCCAGCAGTTACAGGGAGAACTATGGCTACACCTTC. The sequence joins TRBV6-5 to TRBJ1-2; the D gene assignment is ambiguous. The junction carries 6 bases between V and J, which are trimmed by 2 bases and 2 bases respectively. From its cysteine to its phenylalanine, the CDR3 spans 13 amino acids. The DNA shown is the 39-base CDR3, in frame from base 1. According to the germline V gene, CDR1 reads MNHEY and CDR2 reads SVGAGI.